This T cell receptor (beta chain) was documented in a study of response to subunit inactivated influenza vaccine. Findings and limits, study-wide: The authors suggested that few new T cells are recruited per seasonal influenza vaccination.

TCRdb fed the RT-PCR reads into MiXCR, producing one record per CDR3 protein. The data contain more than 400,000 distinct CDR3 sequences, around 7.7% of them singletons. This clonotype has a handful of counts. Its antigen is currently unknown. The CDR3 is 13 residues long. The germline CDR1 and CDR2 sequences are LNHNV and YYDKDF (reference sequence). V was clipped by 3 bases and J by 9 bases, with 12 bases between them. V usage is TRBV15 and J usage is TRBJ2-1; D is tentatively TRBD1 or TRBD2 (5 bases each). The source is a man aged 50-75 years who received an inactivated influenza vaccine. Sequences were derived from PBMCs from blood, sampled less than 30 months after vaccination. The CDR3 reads CATSRLGDGEQFF. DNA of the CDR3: TGTGCCACCAGCAGGCTCGGGGACGGTGAGCAGTTCTTC.